These 21 T cell receptor beta chains share one sample of origin, sequenced in a study of blood T cell repertoires in COVID-19. Assay used: immunoSEQ multiplex PCR; TCRdb lists only in-frame clones, some missing. The table has about 120,000 clones, 80% to 90% seen once. The sequenced material came from peripheral blood. The receptors were sampled from a woman aged 45 to 65 with acute or convalescent COVID-19.

The chain uses TRBV18 and TRBJ2-3; TRBD2 matches 10 bases. J gave up 1 base and V 4 bases, and 2 bases lay outside the gene matches. The CDR3 covers 15 residues. Germline CDR1 and CDR2: KGHSH and LQKENI. The CDR3, as DNA: TGTGCCAGCTCACGAGGGACTAGCGGCACAGATACGCAGTATTTT. Residues: CASSRGTSGTDTQYF. The complete variable domain, with remaining parts taken from reference TRBV18 and TRBJ2-3, reads NAGVMQNPRHLVRRRGQEARLRCSPMKGHSHVYWYRQLPEEGLKFMVYLQKENIIDESGMPKERFSAEFPKEGPSILRIQQVVRGDSAAYFCASSRGTSGTDTQYFGPGTRLTVL.

The chain is built from TRBV6-2 or TRBV6-3 and TRBJ2-7, with 8 bases matching TRBD2. The germline V gene encodes CDR1 MNHEY and CDR2 SVGEGT. CDR3 size: 14 residues. The trim removed 5 bases at V and 6 bases at J, leaving 9 bases unmatched. The CDR3 is CASSDVAGRGEQYF. The DNA for the CDR3 is TGTGCCAGCAGTGATGTAGCGGGGAGGGGCGAGCAGTACTTC.

This chain joins TRBV25-1 and TRBJ1-3; 7 bases agree with TRBD1. This CDR3 has 18 residues. The V gene end was trimmed by 0 bases and the J gene end by 3 bases; junction bases not matched to a gene: 11. Per the germline V gene, CDR1 is MGHDK and CDR2 is SYGVNS. In DNA, the CDR3 is TGTGCCAGCAGTGAATATGACCATAGGGGGCTGTATGGAAACACCATATATTTT. Its translation is CASSEYDHRGLYGNTIYF.

The V and J genes are TRBV6-5 and TRBJ1-2, with 7 bases matching TRBD1. CDR3 length: 16 residues. V gave up 4 bases and J gave up 0 bases; unmatched junction bases: 8. Germline CDR1 MNHEY, CDR2 SVGAGI. DNA of the CDR3: TGTGCCAGCAGTTCTCGGGACAGTCCAGCTAACTATGGCTACACCTTC. Its protein is CASSSRDSPANYGYTF.

The chain uses TRBV7-9 and TRBJ2-7; D perhaps matches TRBD2 (5 bases). The V gene's germline CDR1 is SEHNR and CDR2 FQNEAQ (reference sequence). The germline V and J ends were trimmed by 0 bases and 2 bases, with 8 bases remaining between them. There are 14 residues in the CDR3. The DNA for the CDR3 is TGTGCCAGCAGCTTAGCCGGGATGACCTACGAGCAGTACTTC. Its protein product is CASSLAGMTYEQYF.

CDR3 nucleotide sequence: TGTGCCAGCAGCTTGGGACTCTCAGGGGGTACCGGGGAGCTGTTTTTT. Its protein product is CASSLGLSGGTGELFF. This sequence joins TRBV5-4 and TRBJ2-2; 7 nucleotides agree with TRBD1. J was trimmed by 5 bases and V by 0 bases; bases with no gene match: 7. The CDR3 contains 16 residues. CDR1 and CDR2 (germline): SGHNT, YYREEE (reference sequence). The variable domain in full, completed from reference TRBV5-4 and TRBJ2-2, reads ETGVTQSPTHLIKTRGQQVTLRCSSQSGHNTVSWYQQALGQGPQFIFQYYREEENGRGNFPPRFSGLQFPNYSSELNVNALELDDSALYLCASSLGLSGGTGELFFGEGSRLTVL.

The gene calls are TRBV18 and TRBJ2-3; the D gene is possibly TRBD2 (7 bases). Germline CDR1 is KGHSH and CDR2 is LQKENI. V was pared by 2 bases and J by 2 bases, with 17 bases between. The CDR3 loop spans 17 amino acids. CDR3 protein: CASSPGARGAHTDTQYF. The CDR3 bases are TGTGCCAGCTCACCAGGGGCACGGGGGGCCCACACAGATACGCAGTATTTT.

The V call is TRBV5-1, the J call TRBJ1-4, with TRBD1 as a possible D gene (5 bases). CDR3 length equals 21 residues. The V end lost 0 bases, the J end lost 4 bases, and 28 bases lay between the germline ends. Germline V gene lookup returns CDR1 SGHRS and CDR2 YFSETQ. The CDR3 loop reads CASSLAPSLNTGGRDNEKLFF. As DNA, the CDR3 is TGCGCCAGCAGCTTGGCCCCCTCTCTTAACACAGGTGGTAGGGATAATGAAAAACTGTTTTTT.

The chain joins TRBV3-1 (or the pseudogene TRBV3-2) to TRBJ2-5; the match to TRBD2 covers 7 bases. The CDR3 contains 14 residues. Looked up from germline, CDR1 is LGHDT and CDR2 is YNNKEL (reference sequence). V lost 2 bases, J lost 3 bases, and 3 bases stayed unmatched. The chain's CDR3 is CASSQHGTKETQYF. CDR3 nucleotide sequence: TGTGCCAGCAGCCAACACGGGACTAAAGAGACCCAGTACTTC.

The chain couples TRBV4-3 to TRBJ1-6; the D is unclear. The V gene's germline CDR1 is LGHNA and CDR2 YSLEER. V lost 0 bases and J lost 7, with 7 bases in between. The CDR3 contains 14 residues. CDR3 DNA sequence: TGCGCCAGCAGCCAAGACCTTAGCAATTCACCCCTCCACTTT. Translated: CASSQDLSNSPLHF.

The gene calls are TRBV19 and TRBJ1-4; D is ambiguous. Germline CDR1 is LNHDA and CDR2 is SQIVND (reference sequence). Trimming took 6 bases from V and 7 from J, leaving 15 bases between them. This CDR3 comprises 14 residues. The CDR3: CASRGAHAIEKLFF. In DNA form, the CDR3 reads TGTGCCAGTAGGGGAGCCCATGCCATTGAAAAACTGTTTTTT.

This chain connects TRBV5-1 to TRBJ1-2; no firm D call. There are 13 residues in the CDR3. Per germline, CDR1 SGHRS and CDR2 YFSETQ. The V gene lost 1 base and the J gene lost 6 bases, with 10 bases spanning the gap. CDR3 nucleotides: TGCGCCAGCAGCTTGAGGGAGAGTAATGGCTACACCTTC. Translated: CASSLRESNGYTF.

The genes are TRBV18 and TRBJ2-7, with 9 nucleotides matching TRBD1. With V trimmed by 4 bases and J by 3 bases, 10 bases remained unmatched. Germline lookup yields CDR1 KGHSH and CDR2 LQKENI. This CDR3 spans 16 amino acids. CDR3 loop: CASSQTGGTGHYEQYF. The DNA of the CDR3 is TGTGCCAGCTCACAAACCGGAGGGACAGGGCACTACGAGCAGTACTTC.

The rearrangement links TRBV10-3 to TRBJ1-5, with D possibly TRBD1 on 6 matching bases. V was clipped by 5 bases and J by 8 bases, with 16 bases between them. This CDR3 spans 14 amino acids. Germline CDR1 reads ENHRY; CDR2 reads SYGVKD. The CDR3, as DNA: TGTGCCATCAGTAAGGGGGACACCCCCGAGCCCCAGCATTTT. It codes for CAISKGDTPEPQHF.

The chain couples TRBV2 to TRBJ2-3; possibly TRBD2 for D (5 bases). Germline V CDR1 and CDR2: SNHLY, FYNNEI. CDR3 length equals 17 residues. Trimming took off 0 bases at V and 1 base at J, with 14 bases between the two ends. In nucleotides, the CDR3 is TGTGCCAGCAGTGAAGCGCCTCCTGGGCGGGGCACAGATACGCAGTATTTT. This translates into CASSEAPPGRGTDTQYF.

The chain employs TRBV24-1 and TRBJ2-7; the D is unclear. The germline CDR1 and CDR2 sequences are KGHDR and SFDVKD. The ends were cut back, 4 bases at V and 2 bases at J, with 17 bases in the middle. The CDR3 loop spans 16 amino acids. This CDR3 reads CATSEATVLFPYEQYF. For the CDR3, the DNA is TGTGCCACCAGTGAAGCGACGGTGCTGTTTCCCTACGAGCAGTACTTC.

The CDR3 DNA is TGTGCCAGCAGCGTTCGAGAGCGGGAGGCAGATACGCAGTATTTT. As protein: CASSVREREADTQYF. The rearrangement joins TRBV21-1 to TRBJ2-3; the listed D gene, TRBD2, was not tested against the DNA. TRBV21-1 is flagged as a pseudogene. There are 15 residues in the CDR3.

This chain links TRBV9 with TRBJ1-2; D may be TRBD1 (5 bases). The germline V gene has CDR1 SGDLS and CDR2 YYNGEE. Trimming left V 3 bases short and J 5 bases short, with 11 bases between. The CDR3 length is 13 residues. As DNA, the CDR3 is TGTGCCAGCAGCGAGGAGGGGAGGTATGGCTACACCTTC. It yields the protein CASSEEGRYGYTF.

CDR3 nucleotides: TGTGCCAGCAGCTTAGCGGTAGCACAGGGGAGGATAAACACTGAAGCTTTCTTT. Residues: CASSLAVAQGRINTEAFF. The rearrangement uses TRBV11-3 and TRBJ1-1; 7 bases align to TRBD1. CDR1 is SGHNT, CDR2 YENEEA, per germline. V lost 1 base and J lost 2; bases outside the gene matches: 13. CDR3 length equals 18 residues. Complete variable domain (other parts from reference TRBV11-3 and TRBJ1-1): EAGVVQSPRYKIIEKKQPVAFWCNPISGHNTLYWYLQNLGQGPELLIRYENEEAVDDSQLPKDRFSAERLKGVDSTLKIQPAELGDSAVYLCASSLAVAQGRINTEAFFGQGTRLTVV.

The chain uses TRBV9 and TRBJ2-1, with D perhaps TRBD2 (6 bases). This CDR3 region has 15 residues. The germline gives CDR1 SGDLS, CDR2 YYNGEE. V was trimmed by 0 bases and J by 5 bases, leaving 12 bases between them. The CDR3 bases are TGTGCCAGCAGCGTAGGAATAGCGGAGAACAATGAGCAGTTCTTC. Translated: CASSVGIAENNEQFF.

The chain links TRBV5-4 to TRBJ1-1; maybe TRBD1 (6 bases). V was clipped by 4 bases and J by 2 bases, with 15 bases between them. The CDR3 runs 15 residues. Germline CDR1 SGHNT, CDR2 YYREEE (reference sequence). The CDR3: CASSPRGGLNTEAFF. The CDR3 DNA reads TGTGCCAGCAGCCCGAGGGGGGGACTTAACACTGAAGCTTTCTTT.